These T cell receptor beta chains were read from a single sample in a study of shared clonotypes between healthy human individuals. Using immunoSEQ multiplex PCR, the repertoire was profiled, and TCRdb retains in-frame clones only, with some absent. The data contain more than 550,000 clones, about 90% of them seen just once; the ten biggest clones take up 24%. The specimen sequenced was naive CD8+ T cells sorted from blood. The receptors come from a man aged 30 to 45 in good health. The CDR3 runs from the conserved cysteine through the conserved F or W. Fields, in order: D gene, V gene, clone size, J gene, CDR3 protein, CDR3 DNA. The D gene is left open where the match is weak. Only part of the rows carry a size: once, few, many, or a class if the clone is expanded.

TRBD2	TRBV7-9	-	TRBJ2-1	CASSFPGEGYNEQFF	TGTGCCAGCAGCTTCCCCGGGGAGGGTTACAATGAGCAGTTCTTC
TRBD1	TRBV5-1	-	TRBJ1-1	CASSSGQGSDTEAFF	TGCGCCAGCAGCTCGGGACAGGGGTCGGACACTGAAGCTTTCTTT
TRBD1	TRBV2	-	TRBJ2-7	CASRAGQGVGYEQYF	TGTGCCAGCAGAGCGGGACAGGGGGTCGGGTACGAGCAGTACTTC
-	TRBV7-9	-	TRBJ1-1	CASSSVVTEAGTEAFF	TGTGCCAGCAGCTCCGTCGTAACGGAAGCTGGCACTGAAGCTTTCTTT
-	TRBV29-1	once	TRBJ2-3	CSVLPPWRDATDTQYF	TGCAGCGTACTACCCCCCTGGAGGGATGCCACAGATACGCAGTATTTT
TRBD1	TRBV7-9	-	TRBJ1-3	CASSPTGGDSGNTIYF	TGTGCCAGCAGTCCAACAGGGGGGGATTCTGGAAACACCATATATTTT
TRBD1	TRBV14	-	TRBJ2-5	CASSQRTGGEETQYF	TGTGCCAGCAGCCAAAGGACAGGGGGAGAAGAGACCCAGTACTTC
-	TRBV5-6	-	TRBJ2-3	CASSLSGSFTDTQYF	TGTGCCAGCAGCTTAAGCGGAAGCTTCACAGATACGCAGTATTTT
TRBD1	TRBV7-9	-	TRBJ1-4	CASRIDRGQTNEKLFF	TGTGCCAGCAGAATCGACAGGGGGCAAACTAATGAAAAACTGTTTTTT
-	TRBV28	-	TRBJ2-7	CASRVTGPPYEQYF	TGTGCCAGCAGGGTAACAGGGCCCCCTTACGAGCAGTACTTC
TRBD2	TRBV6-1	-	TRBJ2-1	CASSEASGKYNEQFF	TGTGCCAGCAGTGAAGCTAGCGGGAAATACAATGAGCAGTTCTTC
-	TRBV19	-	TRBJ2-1	CASSIKYRATPVYNEQFF	TGTGCCAGTAGTATTAAGTACAGGGCCACACCAGTATACAATGAGCAGTTCTTC
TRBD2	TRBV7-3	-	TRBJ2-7	CASSWTSGAYEQYF	TGTGCCAGCAGCTGGACTAGCGGAGCCTACGAGCAGTACTTC
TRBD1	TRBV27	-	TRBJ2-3	CASSTQTGGMDTQYF	TGTGCCAGCAGTACCCAGACAGGGGGCATGGATACGCAGTATTTT
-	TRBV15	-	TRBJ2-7	CATSRDYYEQYF	TGTGCCACCAGCAGAGATTACTACGAGCAGTACTTC
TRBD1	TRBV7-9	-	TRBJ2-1	CASSLSGQGYNEQFF	TGTGCCAGCAGCTTATCGGGACAGGGGTACAATGAGCAGTTCTTC
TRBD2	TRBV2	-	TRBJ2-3	CASSGLSGSTDTQYF	TGTGCCAGCAGTGGACTAAGCGGGAGTACAGATACGCAGTATTTT
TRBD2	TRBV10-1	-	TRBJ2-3	CASSEASGGFTDTQYF	TGCGCCAGCAGTGAGGCTAGCGGGGGATTCACAGATACGCAGTATTTT
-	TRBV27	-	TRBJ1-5	CASSAGHRGNQPQHF	TGTGCCAGCAGCGCGGGACATCGCGGCAATCAGCCCCAGCATTTT
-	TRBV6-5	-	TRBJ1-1	CASSYVFRGYSEAFF	TGTGCCAGCAGTTACGTGTTCCGGGGTTATTCTGAAGCTTTCTTT
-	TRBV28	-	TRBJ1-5	CASSPQTGGREPQHF	TGTGCCAGCAGTCCCCAAACGGGGGGCCGGGAGCCCCAGCATTTT
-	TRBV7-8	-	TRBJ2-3	CASSPVRGWRVTQYF	TGTGCCAGCAGCCCCGTAAGGGGCTGGAGGGTTACGCAGTATTTT
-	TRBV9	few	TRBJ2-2	CASSVGSIGELFF	TGTGCCAGCAGCGTAGGGAGTATCGGGGAGCTGTTTTTT
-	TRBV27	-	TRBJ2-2	CASSLSPPQGKVTGELFF	TGTGCCAGCAGTTTATCCCCACCGCAGGGGAAGGTCACCGGGGAGCTGTTTTTT
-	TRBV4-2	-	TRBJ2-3	CASSQRPRTDTQYF	TGTGCCAGCAGCCAAAGGCCCCGCACAGATACGCAGTATTTT
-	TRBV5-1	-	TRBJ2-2	CASSFVSGARTGELFF	TGCGCCAGCAGCTTTGTTAGCGGAGCTCGTACCGGGGAGCTGTTTTTT
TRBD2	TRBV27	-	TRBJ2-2	CASTGRIAGGNTGELFF	TGTGCCAGCACAGGCCGAATAGCGGGAGGAAACACCGGGGAGCTGTTTTTT
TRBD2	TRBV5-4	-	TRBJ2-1	CASSLVTSGLNEQFF	TGTGCCAGCAGCTTGGTAACTAGCGGCCTCAATGAGCAGTTCTTC
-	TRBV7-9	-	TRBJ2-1	CASSPPSGRWQFF	TGTGCCAGCAGCCCACCAAGCGGTAGGTGGCAGTTCTTC
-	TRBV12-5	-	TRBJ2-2	CASGFGGTELFF	TGTGCTAGTGGCTTTGGGGGAACGGAGCTGTTTTTT
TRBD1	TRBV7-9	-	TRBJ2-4	CASSTNPGGSAKNIQYF	TGTGCCAGCAGCACTAACCCAGGGGGCTCGGCCAAAAACATTCAGTACTTC
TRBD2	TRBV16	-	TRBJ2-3	CASSQSVAGGGTDTQYF	TGTGCCAGCAGCCAATCCGTAGCGGGAGGAGGCACAGATACGCAGTATTTT
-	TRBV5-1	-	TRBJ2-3	CASSLASGLDTQYF	TGCGCCAGCAGCTTGGCCTCGGGACTTGATACGCAGTATTTT
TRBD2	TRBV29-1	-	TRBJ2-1	CSVEDITSGSSYNEQFF	TGCAGCGTTGAAGATATTACCAGCGGGAGCTCCTACAATGAGCAGTTCTTC